Below, one T cell receptor (beta chain) is given with its context. With 4 bases removed from V and 12 bases from J, the gap between germline ends came to 12 bases. This CDR3 is built from 11 residues. Per germline, CDR1 LNHDA and CDR2 SQIVND (reference sequence). These data come from a study of PD-1 blockade in mismatch repair-deficient tumors. Using immunoSEQ multiplex PCR, the repertoire was profiled, and TCRdb retains in-frame clones only, with some absent. Of roughly 79,000 clones listed, approximately 78% are singletons. Mismatch repair deficiency was confirmed in all patients, by PCR or immunohistochemistry. TCRs were sequenced from a few patients responding to pembrolizumab.

This specimen was peripheral blood, taken 44 weeks after starting pembrolizumab. The chain has TRBV19 and TRBJ1-2; no definite D call. The clonotype was recovered from an adult with mismatch repair-deficient cancer. CDR3 loop: CASSKETWNTF. In DNA form, the CDR3 reads TGTGCCAGTAGTAAGGAAACTTGGAACACCTTC.